A selection of T cell receptor beta chains follows, all from one sample in a study of cytomegalovirus exposure and HLA in healthy donors. Some clones are missing from TCRdb's copy, which holds only in-frame ones; the method was immunoSEQ multiplex PCR. The sample carries 50,000 to 80,000 clones, approximately 95% recorded once. The sequencing input was PBMCs. The receptor source for this set is a woman aged 18-30 years in good health and CMV-seropositive. Both conserved end residues are part of each CDR3. The order of the fields is CDR3 protein, CDR3 DNA, V gene, D gene, clone size, J gene. D genes are given only for firm matches. A clone size is listed for some rows: how often the clone was seen (once, few, many), or a class if it is expanded.

CDR3: CASSSGGSSYEQYF
DNA: TGTGCCAGCAGTTCCGGGGGGAGCTCCTACGAGCAGTACTTC
V: TRBV28
D: TRBD2
size: -
J: TRBJ2-7

CDR3: CAGRDRGQYEQYF
DNA: TGTGCCGGAAGGGACAGGGGACAATACGAGCAGTACTTC
V: TRBV30
D: TRBD1
size: -
J: TRBJ2-7

CDR3: CAWKAGDQQFF
DNA: TGTGCCTGGAAGGCAGGGGACCAGCAGTTCTTC
V: TRBV30
D: -
size: -
J: TRBJ2-1

CDR3: CASSTARETQYF
DNA: TGTGCCAGTAGTACTGCGAGGGAGACCCAGTACTTC
V: TRBV19
D: -
size: once
J: TRBJ2-5

CDR3: CASSWDRNTEAFF
DNA: TGTGCCAGCAGCTGGGACAGAAACACTGAAGCTTTCTTT
V: TRBV7-9
D: TRBD1
size: once
J: TRBJ1-1

CDR3: CASSFSGWGYTF
DNA: TGCGCCAGCAGCTTTTCAGGCTGGGGCTACACCTTC
V: TRBV5-1
D: -
size: -
J: TRBJ1-2

CDR3: CASSPQPGQGISNYGYTF
DNA: TGTGCCAGCAGCCCCCAACCGGGACAGGGGATTTCTAACTATGGCTACACCTTC
V: TRBV7-9
D: TRBD1
size: -
J: TRBJ1-2

CDR3: CASSQDPTSGHSSSYEQYF
DNA: TGCGCCAGCAGCCAAGATCCTACTAGCGGGCACTCAAGCTCCTACGAGCAGTACTTC
V: TRBV4-1
D: TRBD2
size: -
J: TRBJ2-7

CDR3: CASSIGLYGYTF
DNA: TGTGCCAGCAGTATCGGTCTCTATGGCTACACCTTC
V: TRBV2
D: -
size: -
J: TRBJ1-2

CDR3: CASSFTVQAFF
DNA: TGTGCCAGCAGCTTCACAGTTCAAGCTTTCTTT
V: TRBV11-2
D: -
size: -
J: TRBJ1-1

CDR3: CASSAGGVGQPQHF
DNA: TGTGCCAGCAGCGCAGGGGGCGTCGGTCAGCCCCAGCATTTT
V: TRBV2
D: TRBD1
size: -
J: TRBJ1-5

CDR3: CASSLAGVLGTGELFF
DNA: TGTGCCAGCTCGCTAGCGGGAGTTCTGGGGACCGGGGAGCTGTTTTTT
V: TRBV27
D: TRBD2
size: -
J: TRBJ2-2

CDR3: CASSLDELAGVFNEQFF
DNA: TGTGCCAGCAGCTTAGATGAACTAGCGGGAGTGTTCAATGAGCAGTTCTTC
V: TRBV11-2
D: TRBD2
size: -
J: TRBJ2-1

CDR3: CASSSLRGYGYTF
DNA: TGTGCCAGCAGTTCGTTGCGGGGCTATGGCTACACCTTC
V: TRBV27
D: -
size: -
J: TRBJ1-2

CDR3: CASSSLRTGNTDTQYF
DNA: TGTGCCAGCAGTAGCCTCAGGACAGGGAACACAGATACGCAGTATTTT
V: TRBV11-2
D: TRBD1
size: -
J: TRBJ2-3

CDR3: CASSELAGRQETQYF
DNA: TGTGCCAGCAGCGAACTAGCGGGGAGACAAGAGACCCAGTACTTC
V: TRBV5-4
D: TRBD2
size: -
J: TRBJ2-5

CDR3: CASSLGTGGRETQYF
DNA: TGCGCCAGCAGCTTGGGGACAGGGGGCCGGGAGACCCAGTACTTC
V: TRBV5-1
D: TRBD1
size: -
J: TRBJ2-5

CDR3: CASSQGNEQFF
DNA: TGTGCCAGCAGTCAGGGCAATGAGCAGTTCTTC
V: TRBV25-1
D: -
size: -
J: TRBJ2-1

CDR3: CASSETEISREWGKNIQYF
DNA: TGTGCCAGCAGTGAGACTGAAATTAGCAGGGAATGGGGCAAAAACATTCAGTACTTC
V: TRBV6-4
D: -
size: -
J: TRBJ2-4

CDR3: CASLAGSAGNTIYF
DNA: TGTGCCAGCCTCGCAGGTTCTGCTGGAAACACCATATATTTT
V: TRBV19
D: -
size: -
J: TRBJ1-3

CDR3: CASSSGNSYGYTF
DNA: TGCGCCAGCAGTTCAGGGAACTCCTATGGCTACACCTTC
V: TRBV5-1
D: -
size: once
J: TRBJ1-2

CDR3: CASSLDRWSSGGQSGELFF
DNA: TGTGCCAGCAGCTTAGATCGGTGGTCTAGCGGGGGGCAGAGCGGGGAGCTGTTTTTT
V: TRBV11-2
D: TRBD2
size: -
J: TRBJ2-2

CDR3: CASSRTSGSNEQFF
DNA: TGCGCCAGCAGTAGGACTAGCGGGAGTAATGAGCAGTTCTTC
V: TRBV5-1
D: TRBD2
size: -
J: TRBJ2-1

CDR3: CASSLGVRMGEQFF
DNA: TGTGCCAGCAGCTTAGGGGTCAGGATGGGTGAGCAGTTCTTC
V: TRBV13
D: -
size: -
J: TRBJ2-1

CDR3: CASSLRRADPGEF
DNA: TGTGCCAGCAGTCTCCGCCGGGCGGACCCAGGGGAATTC
V: TRBV28
D: -
size: -
J: TRBJ2-7

CDR3: CASTPRGWREGGNEQFF
DNA: TGTGCCAGCACCCCTCGAGGGTGGCGGGAGGGAGGGAATGAGCAGTTCTTC
V: TRBV28
D: TRBD2
size: -
J: TRBJ2-1

CDR3: CASREGIAEAFF
DNA: TGTGCCAGCAGGGAGGGGATCGCTGAAGCTTTCTTT
V: TRBV27
D: -
size: -
J: TRBJ1-1

CDR3: CASSFATGYLGGNTIYF
DNA: TGTGCCAGCAGTTTCGCCACAGGGTATCTAGGCGGAAACACCATATATTTT
V: TRBV28
D: -
size: -
J: TRBJ1-3

CDR3: CASTVQSSGNTIYF
DNA: TGTGCCAGCACTGTACAGAGCTCTGGAAACACCATATATTTT
V: TRBV6-5
D: -
size: -
J: TRBJ1-3

CDR3: CASSVQGGDIQYF
DNA: TGTGCCAGCAGTGTACAGGGTGGAGACATTCAGTACTTC
V: TRBV6-1
D: -
size: once
J: TRBJ2-4

CDR3: CASSPRLAGADTQYF
DNA: TGTGCCAGCAGCCCCCGACTAGCGGGAGCAGATACGCAGTATTTT
V: TRBV7-3
D: TRBD2
size: -
J: TRBJ2-3

CDR3: CASSYGEGDSGNTIYF
DNA: TGTGCCAGCAGTTACGGGGAGGGGGACTCAGGAAACACCATATATTTT
V: TRBV6-6
D: -
size: -
J: TRBJ1-3

CDR3: CASSPTWGGNTEAFF
DNA: TGTGCCAGCAGTCCAACGTGGGGGGGGAACACTGAAGCTTTCTTT
V: TRBV28
D: -
size: -
J: TRBJ1-1

CDR3: CSVEDGERQLFF
DNA: TGCAGCGTTGAGGATGGGGAGAGGCAGCTGTTTTTT
V: TRBV29-1
D: -
size: -
J: TRBJ2-2

CDR3: CASSQDPWQGAYGNTIYF
DNA: TGTGCCAGCAGCCAAGATCCGTGGCAGGGGGCTTACGGAAACACCATATATTTT
V: TRBV14
D: TRBD1
size: -
J: TRBJ1-3

CDR3: CASSFSPQGAGEQYF
DNA: TGTGCCAGCAGTTTCTCCCCCCAGGGGGCGGGCGAGCAGTACTTC
V: TRBV27
D: TRBD1
size: few
J: TRBJ2-7

CDR3: CAWRATGWNTEAFF
DNA: TGTGCCTGGAGGGCGACAGGGTGGAACACTGAAGCTTTCTTT
V: TRBV30
D: TRBD1
size: -
J: TRBJ1-1

CDR3: CASSLALRGESPLHF
DNA: TGTGCCAGCAGCTTAGCGCTAAGGGGTGAGTCACCCCTCCACTTT
V: TRBV7-6
D: -
size: -
J: TRBJ1-6

CDR3: CASTLGGRANTGELFF
DNA: TGTGCCAGCACCCTTGGCGGGAGGGCGAACACCGGGGAGCTGTTTTTT
V: TRBV28
D: TRBD2
size: -
J: TRBJ2-2

CDR3: CATSTASTDTQYF
DNA: TGTGCCACCTCGACAGCTAGCACAGATACGCAGTATTTT
V: TRBV10-3
D: -
size: -
J: TRBJ2-3

CDR3: CASSALIAGSRGEQFF
DNA: TGTGCCAGCAGTGCCCTAATTGCGGGGTCTCGCGGGGAGCAGTTCTTC
V: TRBV25-1
D: -
size: -
J: TRBJ2-1

CDR3: CASSGWGQATNYGYTF
DNA: TGTGCCAGCAGTGGTTGGGGACAAGCAACTAACTATGGCTACACCTTC
V: TRBV9
D: -
size: -
J: TRBJ1-2

CDR3: CASSHDSLPIGNEQFF
DNA: TGTGCCAGCAGCCACGACTCGCTCCCAATAGGCAATGAGCAGTTCTTC
V: TRBV11-3
D: -
size: -
J: TRBJ2-1

CDR3: CASSRDRGSNSPLHF
DNA: TGTGCCAGCAGCCGGGATCGGGGAAGCAATTCACCCCTCCACTTT
V: TRBV5-6
D: -
size: -
J: TRBJ1-6

CDR3: CASSLSGGLGASSNQPQHF
DNA: TGTGCCAGCAGTTTATCCGGCGGACTTGGAGCTAGTAGCAATCAGCCCCAGCATTTT
V: TRBV27
D: -
size: -
J: TRBJ1-5

CDR3: CASSMGIGGTGELFF
DNA: TGTGCCAGCAGTATGGGGATCGGGGGGACCGGGGAGCTGTTTTTT
V: TRBV6-5
D: TRBD2
size: -
J: TRBJ2-2

CDR3: CASSPPTGANYGYTF
DNA: TGTGCCAGCTCACCGCCGACAGGCGCCAACTATGGCTACACCTTC
V: TRBV18
D: -
size: once
J: TRBJ1-2

CDR3: CASSTMGTGIARYTF
DNA: TGTGCCAGTAGCACGATGGGGACAGGGATTGCGCGCTACACCTTC
V: TRBV19
D: TRBD1
size: -
J: TRBJ1-2

CDR3: CASSLGLAASGANVLTF
DNA: TGCGCCAGCAGCCTGGGACTAGCGGCTTCTGGGGCCAACGTCCTGACTTTC
V: TRBV4-3
D: TRBD2
size: once
J: TRBJ2-6

CDR3: CASIGGLGYGYTF
DNA: TGTGCCAGCATAGGGGGTCTCGGCTATGGCTACACCTTC
V: TRBV6-5
D: -
size: -
J: TRBJ1-2

CDR3: CASRGGGGYGYTF
DNA: TGTGCCAGCAGAGGAGGGGGCGGCTATGGCTACACCTTC
V: TRBV27
D: TRBD1
size: -
J: TRBJ1-2

CDR3: CASSQEAGGAYNEQFF
DNA: TGCGCCAGCAGCCAAGAAGCGGGGGGGGCATATAATGAGCAGTTCTTC
V: TRBV4-3
D: TRBD2
size: -
J: TRBJ2-1

CDR3: CASSLRDSNTEAFF
DNA: TGTGCCAGCAGTCTACGGGACAGTAACACTGAAGCTTTCTTT
V: TRBV27
D: TRBD1
size: -
J: TRBJ1-1

CDR3: CATSRGGRAGFNEKLFF
DNA: TGTGCCACCAGCAGAGGGGGGAGGGCAGGGTTTAATGAAAAACTGTTTTTT
V: TRBV15
D: -
size: few
J: TRBJ1-4

CDR3: CATSSGQSYNEQFF
DNA: TGTGCCACCAGCAGCGGACAGTCCTACAATGAGCAGTTCTTC
V: TRBV15
D: -
size: -
J: TRBJ2-1

CDR3: CASSFSLGREETQYF
DNA: TGTGCCAGCAGCTTTAGTTTGGGGAGGGAAGAGACCCAGTACTTC
V: TRBV13
D: TRBD2
size: -
J: TRBJ2-5

CDR3: CASSGTGGNQPQHF
DNA: TGTGCCAGCAGCGGGACAGGGGGAAATCAGCCCCAGCATTTT
V: TRBV2
D: TRBD1
size: -
J: TRBJ1-5

CDR3: CASSEGQGRRYEQYF
DNA: TGTGCCAGCAGTGAAGGACAGGGAAGGCGGTACGAGCAGTACTTC
V: TRBV6-1
D: TRBD1
size: -
J: TRBJ2-7

CDR3: CASSVEGQGRNTIYF
DNA: TGTGCCAGCAGCGTAGAGGGACAGGGAAGAAACACCATATATTTT
V: TRBV9
D: TRBD1
size: -
J: TRBJ1-3

CDR3: CATGRDTEAFF
DNA: TGTGCCACCGGGAGGGACACTGAAGCTTTCTTT
V: TRBV6-5
D: -
size: -
J: TRBJ1-1